This T cell receptor (beta chain) was retrieved from a study of cytomegalovirus exposure and HLA in healthy donors. Worth noting for this clone: Its antigen is currently unknown.

The CDR3 loop spans 14 amino acids. Trimming shortened V by 1 base and J by 2 bases, and 8 bases separated the two germline ends. In germline, CDR1 is MGHRA, CDR2 YSYEKL. PCR primers comprised 60 Vbeta and 13 Jbeta primers. Clones were sequenced by immunoSEQ multiplex PCR, and TCRdb holds only the in-frame ones, with some missing. Among about 190,000 clones listed, roughly 76% were seen once. Study results and caveats: One variant, a missense change in DCLRE1C, was linked in a later analysis to TCR beta V- and J-gene trimming. Some 16,000 TCR beta sequences were associated with HLA alleles at 0.05 false discovery rate in a later analysis. Productive status was seen about 87% or about 30% of the time for most TCR beta V segments in an earlier analysis.

V gene TRBV4-1 combines with J gene TRBJ1-2, with no clear D. The source of this sequence is a woman between 25 and 40 years old in good health and CMV-seropositive. The sample comprised PBMCs. CDR3 nucleotide sequence: TGCGCCAGCAGCCAAGTAGGGAGCAACTATGGCTACACCTTC. Translating it yields CASSQVGSNYGYTF.